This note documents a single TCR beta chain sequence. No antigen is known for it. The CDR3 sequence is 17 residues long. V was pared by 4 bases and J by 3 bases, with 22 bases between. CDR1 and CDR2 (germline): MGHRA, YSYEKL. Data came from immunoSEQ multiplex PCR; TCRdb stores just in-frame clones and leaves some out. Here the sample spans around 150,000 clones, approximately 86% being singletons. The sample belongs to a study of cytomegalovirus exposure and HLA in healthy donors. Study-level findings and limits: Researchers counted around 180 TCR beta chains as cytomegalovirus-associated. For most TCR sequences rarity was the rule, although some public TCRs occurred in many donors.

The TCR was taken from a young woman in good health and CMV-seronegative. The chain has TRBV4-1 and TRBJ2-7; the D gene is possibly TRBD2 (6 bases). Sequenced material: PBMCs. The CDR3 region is CASSPLAPDGRYYEQYF. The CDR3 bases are TGCGCCAGCAGCCCCTTGGCTCCAGACGGGAGATACTACGAGCAGTACTTC.